This TCR beta chain was recovered during a study of coeliac disease. General study results and limits: Active celiac intraepithelial and lamina propria samples had lower TRB and TRG clonality than control samples. TRB repertoires were largely private, with most amino acid sequences found in only one sample.

Clones were sequenced by immunoSEQ multiplex PCR, and TCRdb holds only the in-frame ones, with some missing. The data show about 8,000 clones, about three fifths seen once. This clone is labeled as medium-sized. The antigen remains undetermined. This CDR3 has 14 amino acids. The V gene lost 1 base and the J gene lost 5 bases, with 11 bases spanning the gap. CDR1 is MNHEY and CDR2 is SVGAGI in the germline V gene. This sequence joins TRBV6-5 and TRBJ2-5, with D perhaps matching TRBD2 (6 bases). Input material: intraepithelial lymphocytes from the gut. This sequence originates from a woman aged 60-75 years with celiac disease. The CDR3 protein is CASSYFGGRETQYF. The CDR3 DNA reads as TGTGCCAGCAGTTACTTTGGAGGGAGGGAGACCCAGTACTTC.